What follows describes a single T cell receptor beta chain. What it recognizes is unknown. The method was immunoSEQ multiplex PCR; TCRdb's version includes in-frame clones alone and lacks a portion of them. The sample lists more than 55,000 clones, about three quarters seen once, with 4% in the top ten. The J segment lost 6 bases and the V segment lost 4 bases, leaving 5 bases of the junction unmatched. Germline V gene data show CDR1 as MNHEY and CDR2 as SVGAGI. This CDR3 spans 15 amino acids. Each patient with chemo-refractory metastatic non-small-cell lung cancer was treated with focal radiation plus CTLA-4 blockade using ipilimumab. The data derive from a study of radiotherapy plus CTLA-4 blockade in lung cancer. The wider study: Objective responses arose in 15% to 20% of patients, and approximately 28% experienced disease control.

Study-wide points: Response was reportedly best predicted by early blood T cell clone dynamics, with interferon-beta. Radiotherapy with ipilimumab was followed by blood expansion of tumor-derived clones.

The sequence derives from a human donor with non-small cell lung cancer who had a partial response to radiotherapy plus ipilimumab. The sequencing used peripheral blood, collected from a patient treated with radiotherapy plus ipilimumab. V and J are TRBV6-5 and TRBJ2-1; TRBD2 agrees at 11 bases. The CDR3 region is CASSSIAGGGNEQFF. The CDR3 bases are TGTGCCAGCAGTTCGATAGCGGGGGGGGGCAATGAGCAGTTCTTC.